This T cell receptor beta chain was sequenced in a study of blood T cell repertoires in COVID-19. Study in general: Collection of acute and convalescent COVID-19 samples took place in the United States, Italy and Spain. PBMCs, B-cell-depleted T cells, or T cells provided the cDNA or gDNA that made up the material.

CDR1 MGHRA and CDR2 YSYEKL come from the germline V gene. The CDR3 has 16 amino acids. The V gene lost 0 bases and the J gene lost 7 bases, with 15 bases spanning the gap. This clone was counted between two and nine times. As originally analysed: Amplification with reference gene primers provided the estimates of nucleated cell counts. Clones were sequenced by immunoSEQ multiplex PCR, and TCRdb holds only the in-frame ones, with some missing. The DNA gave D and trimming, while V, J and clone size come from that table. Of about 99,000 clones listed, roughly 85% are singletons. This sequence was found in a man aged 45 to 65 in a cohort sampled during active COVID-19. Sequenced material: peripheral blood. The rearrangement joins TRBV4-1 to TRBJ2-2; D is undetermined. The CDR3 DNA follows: TGCGCCAGCAGCCAAGATCTTCTGGCCATCAACGGGGAGCTGTTTTTT. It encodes CASSQDLLAINGELFF.